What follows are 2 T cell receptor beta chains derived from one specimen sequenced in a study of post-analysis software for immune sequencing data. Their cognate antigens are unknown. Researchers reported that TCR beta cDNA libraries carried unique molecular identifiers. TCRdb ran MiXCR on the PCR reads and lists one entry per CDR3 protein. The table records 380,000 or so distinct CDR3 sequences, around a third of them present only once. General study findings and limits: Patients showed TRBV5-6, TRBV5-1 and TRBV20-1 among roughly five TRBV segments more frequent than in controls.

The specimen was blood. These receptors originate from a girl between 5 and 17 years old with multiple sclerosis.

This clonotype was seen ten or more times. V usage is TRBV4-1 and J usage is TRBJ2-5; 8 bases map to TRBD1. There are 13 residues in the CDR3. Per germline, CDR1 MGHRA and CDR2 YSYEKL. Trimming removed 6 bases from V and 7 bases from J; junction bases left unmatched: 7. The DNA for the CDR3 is TGCGCCAGCAGGGCCTACCAGGGGGCGACCCAGTACTTC. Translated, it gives CASRAYQGATQYF.

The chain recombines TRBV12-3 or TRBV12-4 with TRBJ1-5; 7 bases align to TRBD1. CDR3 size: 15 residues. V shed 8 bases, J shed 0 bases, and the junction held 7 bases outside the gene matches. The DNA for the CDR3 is TGTGCCAGCGCCGGGACAGACAATAGCAATCAGCCCCAGCATTTT. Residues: CASAGTDNSNQPQHF.